A selection of T cell receptor beta chains follows, all from one sample in a study of cytomegalovirus exposure and HLA in healthy donors. The repertoire was sequenced with immunoSEQ multiplex PCR; TCRdb's copy has only in-frame clones and lacks some. The sample records approximately 72,000 clones, about 72% being singletons. The specimen sequenced was PBMCs. Receptors originate from a man aged 35-49 years in good health and CMV-seropositive. Both conserved end residues are part of each CDR3. The D gene is left open where the match is weak. Some rows mark clone size as missing; the rest say once, few, many or name a class of expanded clone.

size	length	D	J	V	DNA	CDR3
NA	11	NA	TRBJ2-7	TRBV6-1	TGTGCCAGCGCCTACCTCTACGAGCAGTACTTC	CASAYLYEQYF
NA	11	TRBD1	TRBJ1-1	TRBV5-8	TGTGCCAGTGACAGGGACGCTGAAGCTTTCTTT	CASDRDAEAFF
NA	15	NA	TRBJ2-1	TRBV19	TGTGCCAGTAGTCAGGGGAACTCAAAATACAATGAGCAGTTCTTC	CASSQGNSKYNEQFF
NA	17	TRBD2	TRBJ2-3	TRBV9	TGTGCCAGCAGCCCGAGGGAGCGGGGGGGGATCACAGATACGCAGTATTTT	CASSPRERGGITDTQYF
NA	16	NA	TRBJ2-3	TRBV5-1	TGCGCCAGCAGCTTGGGGACTTCGTTTAGCACAGATACGCAGTATTTT	CASSLGTSFSTDTQYF
NA	11	NA	TRBJ1-2	TRBV20-1	TGCAGTGCTGAGACAGGCGATGGCTACACCTTC	CSAETGDGYTF
once	16	NA	TRBJ1-5	TRBV7-8	TGTGCCAGCAGCTTACCTCAGCGGGATGGAAACCAGCCCCAGCATTTT	CASSLPQRDGNQPQHF
few	14	NA	TRBJ2-5	TRBV7-7	TGTGCTAGCAGCTTGGCGTCAGGGAGGGAGACCCAGTACTTC	CASSLASGRETQYF
NA	14	NA	TRBJ1-1	TRBV4-2	TGTGCCAGCAGCCAAGATTCCGGGTACACTGAAGCTTTCTTT	CASSQDSGYTEAFF
NA	14	TRBD1	TRBJ1-6	TRBV2	TGTGCCAGCGGACCCAGACAGGGTAATTCACCCCTCCACTTT	CASGPRQGNSPLHF
NA	14	TRBD1	TRBJ1-6	TRBV5-5	TGTGCCAGCAGCTGGACAGGGCGAAATTCACCCCTCCACTTT	CASSWTGRNSPLHF
NA	15	TRBD1	TRBJ2-5	TRBV15	TGTGCCACCAGCAGCACAGGGGGCGGACGAGAGACCCAGTACTTC	CATSSTGGGRETQYF
NA	17	TRBD2	TRBJ2-2	TRBV11-3	TGTGCCAGCAGCTTACCTACTAGCGGGGGACACACCGGGGAGCTGTTTTTT	CASSLPTSGGHTGELFF
NA	15	NA	TRBJ2-3	TRBV30	TGTGCCTGGAGTGTACTCATAGGGGGAACAGATACGCAGTATTTT	CAWSVLIGGTDTQYF
NA	16	TRBD1	TRBJ2-5	TRBV19	TGTGCCAGTAGCCTCGGACAGGGAAGTTGGGGGGAGACCCAGTACTTC	CASSLGQGSWGETQYF
NA	16	NA	TRBJ2-2	TRBV4-1	TGCGCCAGCAGCCCGACGCAGGGATTCGGCACCGGGGAGCTGTTTTTT	CASSPTQGFGTGELFF